The T cell receptor beta chain described here comes from a study of PD-L1 blockade in urothelial cancer. As for the study in general: Administration of atezolizumab to patients began at some point between 2013 and 2015, at 1,200 mg intravenously every 3 weeks. Blood was subjected to analysis at 3 weeks (second dose) and 6 weeks following treatment start. A median of 141,255 T cells was found in the blood samples.

The investigators introduced synthetic TCR analog templates into each PCR as spikes. Using immunoSEQ multiplex PCR, the repertoire was profiled, and TCRdb retains in-frame clones only, with some absent. Altogether some 120,000 clones are present, approximately 84% being singletons, with the ten largest covering about 2.9%. Described time point: pretreatment peripheral blood. Germline V lookup: CDR1 SGDLS, CDR2 YYNGEE. Trimming pared 0 bases from V and 8 bases from J, leaving 8 bases between. This CDR3 is 12 amino acids long. The chain employs TRBV9 and TRBJ1-2, with D unresolved. This clonotype was obtained from a man between 50 and 59 years old with urothelial cancer. The sequences come from PBMCs, collected around atezolizumab (anti-PD-L1) treatment. CDR3 DNA sequence: TGTGCCAGCAGCGTAGTGATGGGCGGCTACACCTTC. Translated, it gives CASSVVMGGYTF. Combining the CDR3 with reference TRBV9 and TRBJ1-2 gives the whole variable domain DSGVTQTPKHLITATGQRVTLRCSPRSGDLSVYWYQQSLDQGLQFLIQYYNGEERAKGNILERFSAQQFPDLHSELNLSSLELGDSALYFCASSVVMGGYTFGSGTRLTVV.